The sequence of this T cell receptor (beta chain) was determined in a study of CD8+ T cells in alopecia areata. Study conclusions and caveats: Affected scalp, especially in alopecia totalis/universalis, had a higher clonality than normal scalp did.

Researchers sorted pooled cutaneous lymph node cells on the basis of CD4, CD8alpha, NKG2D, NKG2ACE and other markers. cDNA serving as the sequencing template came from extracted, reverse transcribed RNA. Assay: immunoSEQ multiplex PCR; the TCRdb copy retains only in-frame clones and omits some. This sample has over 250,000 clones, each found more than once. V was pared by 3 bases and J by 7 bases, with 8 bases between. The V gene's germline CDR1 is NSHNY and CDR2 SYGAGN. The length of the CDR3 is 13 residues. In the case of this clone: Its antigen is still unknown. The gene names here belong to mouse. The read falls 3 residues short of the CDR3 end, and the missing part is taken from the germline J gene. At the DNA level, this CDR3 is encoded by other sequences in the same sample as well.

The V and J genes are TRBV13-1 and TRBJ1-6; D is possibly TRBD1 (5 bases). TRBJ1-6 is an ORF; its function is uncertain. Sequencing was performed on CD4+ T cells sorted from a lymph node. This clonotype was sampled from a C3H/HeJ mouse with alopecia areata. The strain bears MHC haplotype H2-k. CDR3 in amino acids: CASSGGGNSPLYF. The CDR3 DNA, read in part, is TGTGCCAGCAGTGGGGGGGGGAATTCGCCC.